This T cell receptor beta chain was sequenced during a study of molecular identifiers for immune sequencing clone quantification (dated by TCRdb to the late 2010s). About the investigation overall: In a replicate experiment, RNA from roughly 18,000 or 92,000 naive CD8 T cells was split into five aliquots, four of which were sequenced. This methods study benchmarked molecular-identifier clustering-based TCR repertoire sequencing (MIDCIRS) and TCR RNA copy counting, using CD8 T cells to do so.

Overall study outcomes, separate from this receptor: The naive libraries included spiked-in Jurkat TCR RNA (under eleven copies' worth), and this Jurkat TCR RNA is not part of the donor repertoire. When barcode sub-clustering was left out, chimeric consensus sequences inflated TCR diversity, with chimeras reaching as high as 47%. Spiked-in Jurkat TCR RNA equal to a single cell's worth was reported to be detectable even within 1,100,000 naive CD8 T cells. Modeling indicated approximately 3 TCR RNA copies recovered per cell, compared with 7.5 to 10 by digital PCR, which implies a capture efficiency of around 31%. Highly expanded clone sizes could be underestimated because identical TCR molecules may share a barcode. Clones above 20 RNA copies held over 99% of molecules in CMV-specific effector cells but under 1% in naive cells.

Library preparation used PCR. Sequencing instrument: Illumina HiSeq 4000. Preparation of bulk TCR libraries followed a previously described approach, with the TCR primers listed in Table S5. Purification of total RNA was performed with the Qiagen AllPrep DNA/RNA kit. Reads from multiple sequencing runs of the same library were pooled before analysis. The study's processing was this. Only reads with exact TCR constant sequence were kept, trimmed to 150 nt, and grouped by their 12-nt molecular barcodes. Within each barcode group, reads were sub-clustered at a 15% Levenshtein threshold, and quality-weighted consensus sequences were built per RNA molecule. Non-functional sequences were excluded, and lower-count sequences lying one edit away from another sequence were also excluded. On the basis of fitting two negative binomial distributions, barcode sub-clusters with fewer than 20% of the maximum read count were discarded. The raw public reads went through TCRdb reprocessing: fastp at Q25, MiXCR clone calling, in-frame beta chains kept. A single entry per CDR3 protein holds the most common genes and DNA from its merged rows. These V and J calls derive from TCRdb rather than the authors' analysis. Within this sample are 460,000 or so distinct CDR3 sequences, with 20% to 25% of them counted one time only. The ten largest clones capture around 0.86% of the sample.

This clonotype came up a few times. Its antigen has not been determined. No base-level quality is on record; no much larger clone is a single base apart. CDR1 and CDR2 (SEHNR, FQNEAQ) derive from the germline V gene (reference sequence). For this chain, trimming is 6 bases at the V end and 2 bases at the J end, and the number of junction bases without a gene match is 4. Its CDR3 holds 15 amino acids, cysteine through phenylalanine. The entry retains the CDR3 DNA only, 45 bases that are in frame from base 1. Libraries of naive CD8 T cells were generated from roughly 20,000 to 1,000,000 sorted cells, with 10%, 30% or 50% of the purified RNA used. Naive CD8 T cells, defined as CD8+CD4-CCR7+CD45RA+, were FACS-sorted into RLT Plus buffer on a BD FACSAria II. To test detection sensitivity, Jurkat RNA equal to 10 or so TCR copies was added to samples of about 18,000-1,100,000 naive CD8 T cells. Enrichment of CD8 T cells was performed with RosetteSep CD8+ T Cell Enrichment Cocktail and Ficoll-Paque, after which ACK red cell lysis was carried out.

The sequence joins TRBV7-9 to TRBJ2-1, and 10 junction bases match TRBD1. This clonotype was sampled from a human donor in good health. Some libraries in this study had Jurkat cell RNA spiked in. Sequencing used naive CD8+ T cells from blood, with Jurkat cell RNA spiked in. The meaning of the sample's cell subset or site label: FACS-sorted CD8+CD4-CCR7+CD45RA+ naive T cells. The nucleotide sequence reads TGTGCCAGCAGAAAGGGACAGGGGACCTACAATGAGCAGTTCTTC. This gives the protein CASRKGQGTYNEQFF.